The next 3 T cell receptor beta chains were all read from a single sample in a study of blood T cell repertoires in COVID-19. Clones were sequenced by immunoSEQ multiplex PCR, and TCRdb holds only the in-frame ones, with some missing. The table shows 99,000 or so clones, with about 86% occurring only once. The sample taken for sequencing was peripheral blood. These receptors originate from a woman aged 60 to 75 in a cohort sampled during active or convalescent COVID-19.

The chain has TRBV6-5 and TRBJ2-2; TRBD2 might be the D (6 bases). Deletions cut 4 bases from V and 6 bases from J, with 9 bases between. The CDR3 loop spans 13 amino acids. The germline V gene encodes CDR1 MNHEY and CDR2 SVGAGI. CDR3 nucleotide sequence: TGTGCCAGCAGTTGGAGGGGCCCCGGGGAGCTGTTTTTT. Its protein is CASSWRGPGELFF.

The chain links TRBV10-1 to TRBJ2-1, with 8 bases aligning to TRBD2. The J segment lost 7 bases and the V segment lost 6 bases, leaving 8 bases of the junction unmatched. The CDR3 has 14 amino acids. Germline V CDR1 and CDR2: WNHNN, SYGVQD (reference sequence). The CDR3, as DNA: TGCGCCAGCAGCTCGGGACTAGGACGTAATGAGCAGTTCTTC. Amino acids: CASSSGLGRNEQFF.

V usage is TRBV12-3 or TRBV12-4 and J usage is TRBJ2-1; 7 bases match TRBD1. V lost 4 bases and J lost 9; bases outside the gene matches: 3. CDR3 size: 12 residues. The CDR3 nucleotides read TGTGCCAGCAGTTCAGGGGGTTTTGAGCAGTTCTTC. This codes for CASSSGGFEQFF.